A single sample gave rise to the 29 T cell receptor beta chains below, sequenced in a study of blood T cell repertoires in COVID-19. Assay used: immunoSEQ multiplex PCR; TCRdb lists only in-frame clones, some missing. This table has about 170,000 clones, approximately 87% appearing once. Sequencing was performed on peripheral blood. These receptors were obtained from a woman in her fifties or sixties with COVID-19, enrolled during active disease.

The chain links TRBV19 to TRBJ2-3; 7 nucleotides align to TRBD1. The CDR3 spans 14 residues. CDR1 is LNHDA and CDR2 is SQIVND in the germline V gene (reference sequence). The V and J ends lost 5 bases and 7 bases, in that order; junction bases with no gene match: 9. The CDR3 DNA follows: TGTGCCAGTAGTTCCGGGACAGTCTCAAATACGCAGTATTTT. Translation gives CASSSGTVSNTQYF.

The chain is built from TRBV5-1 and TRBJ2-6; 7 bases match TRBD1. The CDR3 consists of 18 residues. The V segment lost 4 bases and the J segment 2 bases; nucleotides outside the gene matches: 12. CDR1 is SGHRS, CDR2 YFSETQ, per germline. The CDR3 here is CASSGSGQSLTGANVLTF. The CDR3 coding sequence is TGCGCCAGCAGCGGCTCGGGACAGAGTTTAACTGGGGCCAACGTCCTGACTTTC.

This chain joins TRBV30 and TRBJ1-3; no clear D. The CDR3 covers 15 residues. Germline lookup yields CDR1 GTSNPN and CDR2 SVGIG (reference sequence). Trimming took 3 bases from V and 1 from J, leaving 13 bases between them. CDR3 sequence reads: CAWRALGGSGNTIYF. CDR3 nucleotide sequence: TGTGCCTGGAGAGCCCTCGGCGGTTCTGGAAACACCATATATTTT.

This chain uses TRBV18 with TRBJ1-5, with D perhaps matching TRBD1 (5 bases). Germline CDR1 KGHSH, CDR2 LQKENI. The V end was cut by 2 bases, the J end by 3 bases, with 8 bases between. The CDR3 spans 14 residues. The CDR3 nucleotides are TGTGCCAGCTCACCAGCGGGGCCCAATCAGCCCCAGCATTTT. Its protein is CASSPAGPNQPQHF. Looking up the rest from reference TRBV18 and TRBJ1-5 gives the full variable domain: NAGVMQNPRHLVRRRGQEARLRCSPMKGHSHVYWYRQLPEEGLKFMVYLQKENIIDESGMPKERFSAEFPKEGPSILRIQQVVRGDSAAYFCASSPAGPNQPQHFGDGTRLSIL.

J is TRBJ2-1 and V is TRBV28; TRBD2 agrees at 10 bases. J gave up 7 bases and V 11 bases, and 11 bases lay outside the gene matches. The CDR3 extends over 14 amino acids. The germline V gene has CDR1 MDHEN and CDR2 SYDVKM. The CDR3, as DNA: TGTGCCGCGGGGGGTAGCGGGAGGAATAATGAGCAGTTCTTC. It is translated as CAAGGSGRNNEQFF.

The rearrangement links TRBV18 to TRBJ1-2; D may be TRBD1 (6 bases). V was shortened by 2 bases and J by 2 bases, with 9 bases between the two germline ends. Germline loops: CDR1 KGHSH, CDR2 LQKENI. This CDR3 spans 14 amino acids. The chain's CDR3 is CASSPSTGNYGYTF. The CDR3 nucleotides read TGTGCCAGCTCACCATCGACAGGCAACTATGGCTACACCTTC.

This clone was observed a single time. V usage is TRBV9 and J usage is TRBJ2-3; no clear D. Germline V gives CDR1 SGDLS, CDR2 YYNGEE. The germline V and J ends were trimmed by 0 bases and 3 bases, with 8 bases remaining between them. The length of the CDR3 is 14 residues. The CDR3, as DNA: TGTGCCAGCAGCGTAGAGCCTAGAACAGATACGCAGTATTTT. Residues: CASSVEPRTDTQYF.

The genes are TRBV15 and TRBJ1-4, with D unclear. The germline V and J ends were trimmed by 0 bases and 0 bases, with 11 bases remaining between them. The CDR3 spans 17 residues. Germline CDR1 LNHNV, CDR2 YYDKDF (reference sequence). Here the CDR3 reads CATSRDPRTSTNEKLFF. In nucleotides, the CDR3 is TGTGCCACCAGCAGAGATCCCCGGACTTCAACTAATGAAAAACTGTTTTTT.

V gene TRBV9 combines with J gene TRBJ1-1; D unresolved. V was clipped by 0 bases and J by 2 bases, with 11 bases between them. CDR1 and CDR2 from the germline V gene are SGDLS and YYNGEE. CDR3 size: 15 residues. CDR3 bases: TGTGCCAGCAGCGTAGATGCATCCACTAACACTGAAGCTTTCTTT. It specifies CASSVDASTNTEAFF.

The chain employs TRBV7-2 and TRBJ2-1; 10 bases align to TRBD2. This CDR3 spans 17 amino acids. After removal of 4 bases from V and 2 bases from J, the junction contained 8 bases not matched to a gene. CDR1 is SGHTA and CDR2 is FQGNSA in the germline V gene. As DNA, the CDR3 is TGTGCCAGCAGCTCCGTCTTCACTAGCGGGACCTACAATGAGCAGTTCTTC. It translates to CASSSVFTSGTYNEQFF.

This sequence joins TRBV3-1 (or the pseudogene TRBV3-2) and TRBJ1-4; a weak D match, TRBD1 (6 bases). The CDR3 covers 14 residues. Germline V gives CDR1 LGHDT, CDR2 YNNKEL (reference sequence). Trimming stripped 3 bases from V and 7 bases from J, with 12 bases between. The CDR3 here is CASSHQGSAEKLFF. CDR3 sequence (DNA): TGTGCCAGCAGCCACCAGGGGTCCGCTGAAAAACTGTTTTTT.

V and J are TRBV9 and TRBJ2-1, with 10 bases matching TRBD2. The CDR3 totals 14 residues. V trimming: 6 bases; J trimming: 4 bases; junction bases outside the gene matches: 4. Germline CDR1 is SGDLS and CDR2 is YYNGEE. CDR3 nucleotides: TGTGCCAGCAACCTAGCGGGAGAGTACAATGAGCAGTTCTTC. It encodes CASNLAGEYNEQFF.

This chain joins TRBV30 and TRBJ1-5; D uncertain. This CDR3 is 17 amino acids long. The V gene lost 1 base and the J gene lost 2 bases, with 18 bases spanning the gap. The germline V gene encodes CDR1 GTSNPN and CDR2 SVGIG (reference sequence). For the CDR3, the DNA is TGTGCCTGGAGTGCATGGACGGGAGACTTAGGCAATCAGCCCCAGCATTTT. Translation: CAWSAWTGDLGNQPQHF. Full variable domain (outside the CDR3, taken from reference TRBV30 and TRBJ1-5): SQTIHQWPATLVQPVGSPLSLECTVEGTSNPNLYWYRQAAGRGLQLLFYSVGIGQISSEVPQNLSASRPQDRQFILSSKKLLLSDSGFYLCAWSAWTGDLGNQPQHFGDGTRLSIL.

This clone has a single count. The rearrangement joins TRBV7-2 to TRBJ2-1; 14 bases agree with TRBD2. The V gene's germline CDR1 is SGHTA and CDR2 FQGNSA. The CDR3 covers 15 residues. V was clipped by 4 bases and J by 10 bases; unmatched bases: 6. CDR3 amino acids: CASSSGLAGGREQFF. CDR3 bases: TGTGCCAGCAGCTCCGGACTAGCGGGAGGAAGGGAGCAGTTCTTC.

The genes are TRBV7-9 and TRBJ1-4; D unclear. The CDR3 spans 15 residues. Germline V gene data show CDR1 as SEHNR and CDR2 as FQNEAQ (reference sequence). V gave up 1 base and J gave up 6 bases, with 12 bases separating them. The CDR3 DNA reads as TGTGCCAGCAGCTTAGTTGCGGGCCCCGATGAAAAACTGTTTTTT. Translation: CASSLVAGPDEKLFF.

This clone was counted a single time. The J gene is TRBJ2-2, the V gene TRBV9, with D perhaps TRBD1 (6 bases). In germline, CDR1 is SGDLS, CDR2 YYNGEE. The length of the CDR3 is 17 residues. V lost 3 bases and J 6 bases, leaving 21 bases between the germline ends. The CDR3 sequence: CASSGWENTGSSGELFF. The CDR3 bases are TGTGCCAGCAGCGGGTGGGAGAACACAGGGTCCTCCGGGGAGCTGTTTTTT.

CDR3 sequence: CASSISSSDYEQYF. The CDR3 DNA is TGTGCCAGTAGTATTAGTTCCTCCGACTACGAGCAGTACTTC. This chain uses TRBV19 with TRBJ2-7; no reliable D call. The V end was cut by 3 bases, the J end by 3 bases, with 12 bases between. In germline, CDR1 is LNHDA, CDR2 SQIVND (reference sequence). The CDR3 has 14 amino acids.

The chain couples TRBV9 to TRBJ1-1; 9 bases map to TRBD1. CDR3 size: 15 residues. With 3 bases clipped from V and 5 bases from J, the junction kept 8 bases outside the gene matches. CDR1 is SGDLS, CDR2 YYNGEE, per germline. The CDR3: CASSGIGQGRTEAFF. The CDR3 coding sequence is TGTGCCAGCAGCGGGATCGGACAGGGGAGGACTGAAGCTTTCTTT.

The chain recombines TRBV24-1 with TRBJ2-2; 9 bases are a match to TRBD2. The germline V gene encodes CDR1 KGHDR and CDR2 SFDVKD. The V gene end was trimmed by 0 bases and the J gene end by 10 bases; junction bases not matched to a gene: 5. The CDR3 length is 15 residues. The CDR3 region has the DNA TGTGCCACCAGTGATTTGGTAGCGGGGGTCGCGGAGCTGTTTTTT. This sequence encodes CATSDLVAGVAELFF.

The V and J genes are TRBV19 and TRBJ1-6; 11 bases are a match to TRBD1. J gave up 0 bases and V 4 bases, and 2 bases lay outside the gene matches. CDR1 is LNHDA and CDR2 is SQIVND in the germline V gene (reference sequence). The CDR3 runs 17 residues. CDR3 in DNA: TGTGCCAGTAGTAAGGGGACAGGGGGCTCCTATAATTCACCCCTCCACTTT. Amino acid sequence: CASSKGTGGSYNSPLHF.

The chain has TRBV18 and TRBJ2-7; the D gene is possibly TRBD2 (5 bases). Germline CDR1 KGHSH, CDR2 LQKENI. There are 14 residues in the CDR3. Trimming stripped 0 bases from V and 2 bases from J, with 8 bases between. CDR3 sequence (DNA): TGTGCCAGCTCACCACCCGGGATTACCTACGAGCAGTACTTC. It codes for CASSPPGITYEQYF. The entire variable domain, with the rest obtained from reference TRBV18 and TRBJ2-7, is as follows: NAGVMQNPRHLVRRRGQEARLRCSPMKGHSHVYWYRQLPEEGLKFMVYLQKENIIDESGMPKERFSAEFPKEGPSILRIQQVVRGDSAAYFCASSPPGITYEQYFGPGTRLTVT.

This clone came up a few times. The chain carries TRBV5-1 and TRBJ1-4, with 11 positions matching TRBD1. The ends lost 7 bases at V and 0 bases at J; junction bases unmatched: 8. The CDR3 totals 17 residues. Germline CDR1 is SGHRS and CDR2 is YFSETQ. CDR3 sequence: CASAEDRGPATNEKLFF. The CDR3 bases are TGCGCCAGCGCCGAGGACAGGGGGCCAGCAACTAATGAAAAACTGTTTTTT.

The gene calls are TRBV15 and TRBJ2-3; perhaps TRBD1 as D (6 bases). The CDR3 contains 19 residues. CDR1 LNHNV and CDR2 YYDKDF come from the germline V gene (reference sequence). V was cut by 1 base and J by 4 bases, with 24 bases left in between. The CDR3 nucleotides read TGTGCCACCAGCAGAGGGCCCGGGACAACGATTTGGCACGCAGATACGCAGTATTTT. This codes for CATSRGPGTTIWHADTQYF.

The CDR3 coding sequence is TGTGCCAGCAGCGATCGGACAACCGAAGGGATAACTGAAGCTTTCTTT. Its translation is CASSDRTTEGITEAFF. This chain connects TRBV11-2 to TRBJ1-1; the D gene is possibly TRBD1 (5 bases). The CDR3 loop spans 16 amino acids. From germline, CDR1 is SGHAT and CDR2 FQNNGV. The ends were cut back, 5 bases at V and 5 bases at J, with 21 bases in the middle.

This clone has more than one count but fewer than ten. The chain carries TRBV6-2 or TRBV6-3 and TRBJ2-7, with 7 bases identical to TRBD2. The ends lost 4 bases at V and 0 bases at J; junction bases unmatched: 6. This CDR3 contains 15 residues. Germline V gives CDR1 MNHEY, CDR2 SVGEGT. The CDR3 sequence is CASSSGLTYSYEQYF. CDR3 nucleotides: TGTGCCAGCAGTTCGGGACTAACTTACTCCTACGAGCAGTACTTC.

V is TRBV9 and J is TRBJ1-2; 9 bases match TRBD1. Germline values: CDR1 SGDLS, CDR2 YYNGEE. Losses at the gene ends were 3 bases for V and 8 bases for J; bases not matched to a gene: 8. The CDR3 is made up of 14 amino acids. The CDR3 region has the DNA TGTGCCAGCAGCGCCAAAACAGGGGGCCGGGGCTACACCTTC. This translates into CASSAKTGGRGYTF.

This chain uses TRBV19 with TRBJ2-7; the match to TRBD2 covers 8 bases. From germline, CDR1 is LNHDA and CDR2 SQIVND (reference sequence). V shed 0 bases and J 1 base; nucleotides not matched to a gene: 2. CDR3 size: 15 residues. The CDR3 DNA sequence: TGTGCCAGTAGTATAGAAGGCGGGAGGTCCTACGAGCAGTACTTC. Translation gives CASSIEGGRSYEQYF.

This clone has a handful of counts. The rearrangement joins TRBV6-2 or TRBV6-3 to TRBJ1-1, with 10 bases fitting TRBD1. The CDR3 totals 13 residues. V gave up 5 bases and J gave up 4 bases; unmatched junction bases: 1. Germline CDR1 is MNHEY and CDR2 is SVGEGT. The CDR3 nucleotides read TGTGCCAGCAGTAGGGACAGGGGCACTGAAGCTTTCTTT. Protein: CASSRDRGTEAFF.

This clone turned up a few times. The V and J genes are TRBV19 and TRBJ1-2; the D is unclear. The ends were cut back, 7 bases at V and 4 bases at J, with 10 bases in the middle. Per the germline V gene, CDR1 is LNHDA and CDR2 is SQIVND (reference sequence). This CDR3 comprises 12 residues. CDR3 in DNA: TGTGCCAGTAATGGGGAGGCCTATGGCTACACCTTC. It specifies CASNGEAYGYTF. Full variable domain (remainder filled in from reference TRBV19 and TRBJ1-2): DGGITQSPKYLFRKEGQNVTLSCEQNLNHDAMYWYRQDPGQGLRLIYYSQIVNDFQKGDIAEGYSVSREKKESFPLTVTSAQKNPTAFYLCASNGEAYGYTFGSGTRLTVV.